This TCR beta chain was found in a study of sequential checkpoint blockade in melanoma. Study information: Arm A got nivolumab then ipilimumab; arm B the reverse, 1:1. Both treatment sequences were followed by maintenance nivolumab.

The treatment denotes: randomized to nivolumab then ipilimumab (arm A) or the reverse (arm B). DNA-damaging chemotherapy had not been given to any patient beforehand. PBMC sorting kept live CD3+CD8+ cells without CD19 or CD56. Per germline, CDR1 MNHEY and CDR2 SMNVEV (reference sequence). CDR3 length: 15 residues. The junction had 3 bases not matched to a gene; V was cut back by 1 base and J by 0 bases. This table comes from immunoSEQ multiplex PCR, and its TCRdb copy is limited to in-frame clones, with some not included. The sample consists of tens of thousands of clones, 70% to 90% of them appearing once.

The clonotype originates from a human donor with melanoma. The chain couples TRBV27 to TRBJ2-7, with 7 bases matching TRBD1. The sample in question was CD8+ T cells sorted from blood (inferred from file names), obtained from a patient given nivolumab and ipilimumab in sequence. The CDR3 coding sequence is TGTGCCAGCAGTTTATTACAGGGGAGCTCCTACGAGCAGTACTTC. Translation gives CASSLLQGSSYEQYF.